This TCR beta chain stems from a study of shared clonotypes between healthy human individuals. With 4 bases removed from V and 6 bases from J, the gap between germline ends came to 15 bases. The CDR3 has 14 amino acids. Per germline, CDR1 MDHEN and CDR2 SYDVKM. Unsorted samples relied on roughly 100 million PBMCs, which served as the source of genomic DNA. A deep-level run was used for the assay. Each subset's genomic DNA was split evenly across several immunoSEQ plates. Profiling relied on immunoSEQ multiplex PCR, and the TCRdb table lists in-frame clones only, not all of them. In the table there are around 500,000 clones, about 82% of which are singletons. In its sample, this clone was seen once.

What was sequenced was PBMCs. The rearrangement joins TRBV28 to TRBJ2-5; D might be TRBD1 (6 bases). The sequence came from a woman aged 40 to 50 in good health. Some clones in this sample may be carry-over from other donors' samples. The CDR3 sequence: CASSSPGQGKTQYF. The CDR3 bases are TGTGCCAGCAGTTCCCCGGGGCAGGGGAAGACCCAGTACTTC.